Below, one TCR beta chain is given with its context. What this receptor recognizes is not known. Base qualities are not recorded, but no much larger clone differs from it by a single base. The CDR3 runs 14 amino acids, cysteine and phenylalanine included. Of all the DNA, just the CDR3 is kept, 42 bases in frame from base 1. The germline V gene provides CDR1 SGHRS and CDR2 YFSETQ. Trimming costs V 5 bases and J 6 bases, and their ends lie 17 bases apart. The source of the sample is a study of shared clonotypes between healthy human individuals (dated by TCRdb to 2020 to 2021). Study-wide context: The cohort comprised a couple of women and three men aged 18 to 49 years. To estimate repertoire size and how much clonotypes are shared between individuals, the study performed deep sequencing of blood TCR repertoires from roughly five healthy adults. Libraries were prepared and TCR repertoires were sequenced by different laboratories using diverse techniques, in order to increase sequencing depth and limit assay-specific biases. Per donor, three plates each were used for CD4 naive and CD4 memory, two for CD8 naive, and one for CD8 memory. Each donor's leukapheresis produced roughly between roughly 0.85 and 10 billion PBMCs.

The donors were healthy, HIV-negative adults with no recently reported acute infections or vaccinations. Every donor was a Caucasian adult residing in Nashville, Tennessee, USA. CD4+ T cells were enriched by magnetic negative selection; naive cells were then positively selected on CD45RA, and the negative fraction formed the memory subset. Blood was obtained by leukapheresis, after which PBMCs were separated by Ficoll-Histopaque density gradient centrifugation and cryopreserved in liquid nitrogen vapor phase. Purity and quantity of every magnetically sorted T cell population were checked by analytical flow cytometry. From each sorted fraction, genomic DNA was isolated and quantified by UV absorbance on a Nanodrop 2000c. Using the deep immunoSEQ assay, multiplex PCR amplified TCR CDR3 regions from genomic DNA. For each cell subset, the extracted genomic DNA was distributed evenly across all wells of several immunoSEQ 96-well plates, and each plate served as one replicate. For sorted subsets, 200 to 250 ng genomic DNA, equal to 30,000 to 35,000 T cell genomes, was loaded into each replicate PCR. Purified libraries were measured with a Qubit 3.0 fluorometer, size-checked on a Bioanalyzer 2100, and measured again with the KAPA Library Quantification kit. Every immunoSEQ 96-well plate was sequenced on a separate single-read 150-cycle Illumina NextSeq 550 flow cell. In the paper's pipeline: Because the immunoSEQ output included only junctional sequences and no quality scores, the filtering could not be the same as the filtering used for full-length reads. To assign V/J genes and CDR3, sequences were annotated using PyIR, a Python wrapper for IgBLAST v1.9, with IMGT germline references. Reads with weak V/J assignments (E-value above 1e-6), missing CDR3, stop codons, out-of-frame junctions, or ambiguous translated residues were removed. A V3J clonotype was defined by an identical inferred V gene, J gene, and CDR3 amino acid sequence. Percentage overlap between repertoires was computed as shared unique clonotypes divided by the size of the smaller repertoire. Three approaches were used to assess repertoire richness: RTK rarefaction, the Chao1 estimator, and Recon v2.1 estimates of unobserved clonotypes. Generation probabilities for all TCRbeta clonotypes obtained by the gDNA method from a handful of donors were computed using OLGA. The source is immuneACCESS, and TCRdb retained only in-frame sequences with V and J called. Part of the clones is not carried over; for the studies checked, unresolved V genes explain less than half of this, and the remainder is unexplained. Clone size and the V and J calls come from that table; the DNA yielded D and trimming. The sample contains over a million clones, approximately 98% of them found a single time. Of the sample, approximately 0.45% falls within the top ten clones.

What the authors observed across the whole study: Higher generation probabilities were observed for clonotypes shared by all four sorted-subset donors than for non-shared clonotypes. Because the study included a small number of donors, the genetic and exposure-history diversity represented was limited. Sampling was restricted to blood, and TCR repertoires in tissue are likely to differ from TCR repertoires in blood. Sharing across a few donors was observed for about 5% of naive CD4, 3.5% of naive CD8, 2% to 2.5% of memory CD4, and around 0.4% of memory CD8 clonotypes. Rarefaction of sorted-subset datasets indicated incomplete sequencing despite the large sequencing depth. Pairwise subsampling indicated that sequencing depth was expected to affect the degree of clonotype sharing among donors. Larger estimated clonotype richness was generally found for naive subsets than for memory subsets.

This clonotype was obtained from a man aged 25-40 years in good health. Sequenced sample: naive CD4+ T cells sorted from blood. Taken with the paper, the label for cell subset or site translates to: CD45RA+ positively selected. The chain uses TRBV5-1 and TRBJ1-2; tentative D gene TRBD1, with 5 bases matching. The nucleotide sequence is TGCGCCAGCAGTACTCTGCGGGGGAAGGATGGCTACACCTTC. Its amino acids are CASSTLRGKDGYTF. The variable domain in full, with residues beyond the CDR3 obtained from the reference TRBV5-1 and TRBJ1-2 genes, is KAGVTQTPRYLIKTRGQQVTLSCSPISGHRSVSWYQQTPGQGLQFLFEYFSETQRNKGNFPGRFSGRQFSNSRSEMNVSTLELGDSALYLCASSTLRGKDGYTFGSGTRLTVV.